A selection of T cell receptor beta chains follows, all from one sample in a study of regulatory T cells in long-lasting Graves disease. One entry per CDR3 protein, called by TCRdb with MiXCR from the multiplex PCR reads. The sample records over 250,000 distinct CDR3 sequences, more than 20% being singletons. The sample consisted of peripheral blood mononuclear cells (PBMCs), taken when the disease was refractory, from a patient treated with antithyroid drugs. The receptors shown here come from a female donor with Graves disease. Each CDR3 is given with its conserved first and last residue. A D gene is named only where the DNA matches it firmly. The size entry is marked missing in some rows and otherwise reads once, few, many or a size class.

.,few,TRBJ1-4,18,TRBV15,CATSRDPLRIQLSEKLFF,TGTGCCACCAGCAGAGATCCCCTAAGGATCCAATTAAGTGAAAAACTGTTTTTT
.,.,TRBJ2-2,16,TRBV28,CASSLSGGIGTGELFF,TGTGCCAGCAGTTTATCAGGGGGGATTGGCACCGGGGAGCTGTTTTTT
TRBD1,few,TRBJ2-7,15,TRBV28,CASSLITGGPYEQYF,TGTGCCAGCAGTTTAATTACAGGGGGCCCCTACGAGCAGTACTTC
.,.,TRBJ2-5,15,TRBV7-2,CASSQGLGESETQYF,TGTGCCAGCAGCCAGGGGCTCGGGGAGTCGGAGACCCAGTACTTC
.,few,TRBJ2-5,13,TRBV20-1,CSAPSTIGETQYF,TGCAGTGCTCCGTCGACCATTGGAGAGACCCAGTACTTC
TRBD2,.,TRBJ2-4,13,TRBV5-6,CASSRGEGRIQYF,TGTGCCAGCAGCCGGGGGGAGGGACGCATTCAGTACTTC
TRBD1,many,TRBJ1-5,15,TRBV28,CASSHRQGNNQPQHF,TGTGCCAGCAGTCACCGACAGGGTAACAATCAGCCCCAGCATTTT
TRBD1,few,TRBJ2-5,15,TRBV6-2/TRBV6-3,CASSSNRGFRETQYF,TGTGCCAGCAGTTCTAACAGGGGTTTCCGAGAGACCCAGTACTTC
.,many,TRBJ2-5,15,TRBV11-2,CASSLSLHRQETQYF,TGTGCCAGCAGCTTATCTTTACACCGTCAAGAGACCCAGTACTTC
TRBD1,.,TRBJ1-6,14,TRBV30,CAWGQGSYNSPLHF,TGTGCCTGGGGACAGGGCTCCTATAATTCACCCCTCCACTTT
.,once,TRBJ2-7,13,TRBV7-9,CASSSHRDHEQYF,TGTGCCAGCAGCTCGCACAGGGATCACGAGCAGTACTTC
.,many,TRBJ2-1,11,TRBV12-5,CASGLANEQFF,TGTGCTAGTGGTCTCGCTAATGAGCAGTTCTTC
.,.,TRBJ2-6,17,TRBV19,CASSIDRRPSGANVLAF,TGTGCCAGTAGTATAGATCGCCGCCCCTCTGGGGCCAACGTCCTGGCTTTC
.,few,TRBJ1-3,15,TRBV7-9,CASSTEDHAGNTIYF,TGTGCCAGCAGCACGGAGGACCACGCTGGAAACACCATATATTTT
TRBD2,few,TRBJ2-7,15,TRBV28,CASSPSGRAFGEQYF,TGTGCCAGCAGCCCTAGCGGGAGGGCCTTCGGCGAGCAGTACTTC
.,many,TRBJ1-1,13,TRBV2,CASSRRANTEAFF,TGTGCCAGCAGTAGGAGGGCGAACACTGAAGCTTTCTTT
.,few,TRBJ1-4,15,TRBV9,CASSPRTDTNEKLFF,TGTGCCAGCAGCCCCCGGACGGATACTAATGAAAAACTGTTTTTT
.,once,TRBJ1-3,15,TRBV5-1,CASSLGMGSGNTIYF,TGCGCCAGCAGCTTGGGCATGGGCTCTGGAAACACCATATATTTT
TRBD1,once,TRBJ1-1,13,TRBV29-1,CSVAGTVYTEAFF,TGCAGCGTCGCCGGGACAGTTTACACTGAAGCTTTCTTT
.,.,TRBJ2-3,13,TRBV11-2,CASSLGIADTQYF,TGTGCCAGCAGCTTAGGAATCGCAGATACGCAGTATTTT
.,many,TRBJ2-5,14,TRBV18,CASSPPPGEETQYF,TGTGCCAGCTCACCACCCCCGGGGGAAGAGACCCAGTACTTC
TRBD1,.,TRBJ2-2,17,TRBV24-1,CATSDPGTGEVTGELFF,TGTGCCACCAGTGATCCGGGGACAGGGGAGGTCACCGGGGAGCTGTTTTTT
TRBD2,.,TRBJ2-2,13,TRBV5-1,CASRGGTTGELFF,TGCGCCAGCCGCGGGGGGACCACCGGGGAGCTGTTTTTT
TRBD1,many,TRBJ2-7,14,TRBV27,CASRGYDRGYEQYF,TGTGCCAGCCGCGGGTATGACAGGGGCTACGAGCAGTACTTC
.,many,TRBJ2-7,14,TRBV3-1,CASSHPGPTYEQYF,TGTGCCAGCAGCCACCCGGGGCCTACCTACGAGCAGTACTTC
.,many,TRBJ1-2,16,TRBV27,CASSLFAPPANYGYTF,TGTGCCAGCAGTTTATTCGCGCCTCCAGCCAACTATGGCTACACCTTC
.,.,TRBJ1-5,16,TRBV6-5,CASSYSIPEGNQPQHF,TGTGCCAGCAGTTACTCGATACCAGAGGGCAATCAGCCCCAGCATTTT
.,many,TRBJ1-2,15,TRBV29-1,CSVGAEGWPSYGYTF,TGCAGCGTTGGGGCCGAGGGGTGGCCTAGCTATGGCTACACCTTC
.,many,TRBJ1-1,13,TRBV27,CASTPDRNTEAFF,TGTGCCAGCACCCCGGACAGGAACACTGAAGCTTTCTTT
TRBD1,few,TRBJ1-2,14,TRBV27,CASSLSGQGGGYTF,TGTGCCAGCAGTTTATCCGGACAGGGAGGCGGCTACACCTTC
.,many,TRBJ1-1,11,TRBV27,CASSFGTEAFF,TGTGCCAGCAGTTTTGGCACTGAAGCTTTCTTT
TRBD2,.,TRBJ2-1,13,TRBV11-2,CASRSGLVNEQFF,TGTGCCAGCAGGTCGGGACTAGTTAATGAGCAGTTCTTC
TRBD1,.,TRBJ1-2,15,TRBV5-5,CASRNYGTGLAGYTF,TGTGCCAGCAGAAACTACGGGACAGGACTAGCGGGCTACACCTTC
TRBD1,many,TRBJ2-7,16,TRBV5-1,CASSLGRDRVSYEQYF,TGCGCCAGCAGCTTGGGTCGGGACAGGGTCTCCTACGAGCAGTACTTC
TRBD1,.,TRBJ1-2,16,TRBV7-9,CASLRSGTGGNYGYTF,TGTGCCAGCCTCCGTTCCGGGACAGGGGGTAACTATGGCTACACCTTC
TRBD1,many,TRBJ1-2,12,TRBV28,CALGTGDYGYTF,TGTGCCCTCGGGACAGGGGACTATGGCTACACCTTC
.,many,TRBJ2-7,11,TRBV28,CASINSPEQYF,TGTGCCAGCATAAACAGCCCCGAGCAGTACTTC
.,.,TRBJ2-7,17,TRBV6-8,CASTLEGAARSYDEQYF,TGTGCCAGCACCCTGGAGGGAGCGGCACGCTCGTACGACGAGCAGTACTTC